The 9 T cell receptor beta chains reported below all come from one sample, sequenced in a study of T-cell memory formation after mild COVID-19. Each CDR3 protein is one row after TCRdb ran MiXCR on the 5' RACE reads. Among roughly 310,000 distinct CDR3 sequences, roughly 15% were seen once, and the ten largest hold about a fifth. The sequencing sample was made of PBMCs or a T cell subset sorted from them (not recorded which). These TCRs come from a man aged 18-30 years who had mild COVID-19 (a few samples of this study predate the infection). Cell type and time point are not known.

This rearrangement joins TRBV20-1 to TRBJ2-5, with 13 bases fitting TRBD2. Trimming took 6 bases from V and 4 from J; bases not matched to a gene: 2. The CDR3 loop spans 13 amino acids. Germline V gene lookup returns CDR1 DFQATT and CDR2 SNEGSKA (reference sequence). The CDR3 loop is CSARTSGRETQYF. The CDR3 coding sequence is TGCAGTGCCCGGACTAGCGGGAGAGAGACCCAGTACTTC.

The chain joins TRBV4-1 to TRBJ2-7; no clear D. V dropped 0 bases and J dropped 2 bases, with 11 bases sitting between them. CDR3 size: 15 residues. The germline CDR1 and CDR2 sequences are MGHRA and YSYEKL. The CDR3 DNA is TGCGCCAGCAGCCAAGACTGGCAGGAGACCTACGAGCAGTACTTC. Its protein is CASSQDWQETYEQYF.

This clonotype was detected only a few times. The chain has TRBV18 and TRBJ2-7; possibly TRBD1 for D (6 bases). The ends were cut back, 5 bases at V and 2 bases at J, with 10 bases in the middle. The V gene's germline CDR1 is KGHSH and CDR2 LQKENI. This CDR3 contains 13 residues. CDR3 sequence reads: CASSTGKPYEQYV. CDR3 DNA: TGTGCCAGCTCAACAGGGAAACCCTACGAGCAGTACGTC.

This clonotype was detected only a few times. V is TRBV7-8 and J is TRBJ2-1, with TRBD2 matching over 7 bases. This CDR3 spans 17 amino acids. Germline V gene lookup returns CDR1 SGHVS and CDR2 FQNEAQ. Germline trimming cut 1 base from V and 0 bases from J; bases unmatched to any gene: 6. CDR3 nucleotides: TGTGCCAGCAGCTTAGGTGGCGGGAGAAGCTCCTACAATGAGCAGTTCTTC. Translating it yields CASSLGGGRSSYNEQFF.

This clonotype was seen only once. At one end, the junction sequence differs from germline, possibly due to a read error. The V and J genes are TRBV7-9 and TRBJ2-4, with D maybe TRBD2 (5 bases). The CDR3 sequence is 11 residues long. Per germline, CDR1 SEHNR and CDR2 FQNEAQ (reference sequence). CDR3: CASSYGNLVDF. Here the CDR3 DNA reads TGTGCCAGCAGCTACGGGAACCTAGTGGACTTC.

This clonotype has more than one count but fewer than ten. The chain recombines TRBV4-1 with TRBJ1-5, with D unresolved. Germline values: CDR1 MGHRA, CDR2 YSYEKL. This CDR3 has 15 amino acids. Trimming removed 3 bases from V and 2 bases from J, with 11 bases in between. The CDR3 nucleotides are TGCGCCAGCAGCCAGCGTGTGGTGGGCAATCAGCCCCAGCATTTT. Encoded protein: CASSQRVVGNQPQHF.

The chain combines TRBV5-1 with TRBJ1-1; D is uncertain. The CDR3 spans 15 residues. Germline V lookup: CDR1 SGHRS, CDR2 YFSETQ. The V and J ends lost 3 bases and 2 bases respectively, with 14 bases between them. As DNA, the CDR3 is TGCGCCAGCAGCTGGCTGGGAGTCTCAAACACTGAAGCTTTCTTT. This sequence encodes CASSWLGVSNTEAFF.

The V and J genes are TRBV7-9 and TRBJ2-5; a possible D gene is TRBD1 (5 bases). Per germline, CDR1 SEHNR and CDR2 FQNEAQ (reference sequence). The CDR3 is made up of 14 amino acids. Trimming removed 5 bases from V and 2 bases from J, with 12 bases in between. The CDR3: CASSDDRKQETQYF. The DNA for the CDR3 is TGTGCCAGCAGCGACGACAGAAAGCAAGAGACCCAGTACTTC.

This clonotype was observed a few times. The chain has TRBV2 and TRBJ1-5; TRBD1 matches 8 bases. V shed 4 bases and J 5 bases; nucleotides not matched to a gene: 4. CDR1 and CDR2 (germline): SNHLY, FYNNEI. This CDR3 spans 14 amino acids. The CDR3 reads CASSGQGPHQPQHF. DNA for the CDR3: TGTGCCAGCAGTGGACAGGGGCCGCATCAGCCCCAGCATTTT.